This is a list of T cell receptor beta chains from one sample in a study of blood T cell repertoires in COVID-19. Libraries were prepared by immunoSEQ multiplex PCR; TCRdb keeps only in-frame clonotypes and omits some of them. The sample yields tens of thousands of clones, roughly four fifths seen once. The sample taken for sequencing was peripheral blood. The receptor set was obtained from a human donor in a cohort sampled during active COVID-19. Each CDR3 is given with its conserved first and last residue. D genes are given only for firm matches.

d_gene,v_gene,j_gene,CDR3aa
NA,TRBV7-9,TRBJ2-3,CASSKDSADTQYF
NA,TRBV28,TRBJ2-5,CASSSPPGGGQETQYF
NA,TRBV6-1,TRBJ1-6,CASSEVRDSPLHF
TRBD1,TRBV6-6,TRBJ1-2,CASSYTSDRAHGYTF
NA,TRBV11-3,TRBJ2-3,CASNLGRGTASVTQYF
TRBD2,TRBV7-8,TRBJ2-7,CASSLASAGGPYEQYF
TRBD2,TRBV7-3,TRBJ2-3,CASSLGGAGTSTDTQYF
NA,TRBV12-3/TRBV12-4,TRBJ1-1,CASSSLPTEAFF
NA,TRBV24-1,TRBJ2-6,CATSDTRSPPANVLTF
NA,TRBV19,TRBJ1-1,CASLGQVNTEAFF
TRBD2,TRBV28,TRBJ2-3,CASSFQAGEGTDTQYF
TRBD1,TRBV2,TRBJ1-2,CASGPRGAYGYTF
TRBD2,TRBV28,TRBJ2-5,CASSPQTSSQETQYF
NA,TRBV6-5,TRBJ1-3,CASSSRSSGNTIYF
TRBD2,TRBV7-8,TRBJ2-4,CASSSGGAKNIQYF
NA,TRBV6-6,TRBJ1-1,CASNPTGMNTEAFF
TRBD2,TRBV7-2,TRBJ2-3,CASSSRAGAGSDTQYF
NA,TRBV6-1,TRBJ1-5,CASSEKGDSNQPQHF
TRBD1,TRBV13,TRBJ2-7,CASSLRRGQGRTYEQYF